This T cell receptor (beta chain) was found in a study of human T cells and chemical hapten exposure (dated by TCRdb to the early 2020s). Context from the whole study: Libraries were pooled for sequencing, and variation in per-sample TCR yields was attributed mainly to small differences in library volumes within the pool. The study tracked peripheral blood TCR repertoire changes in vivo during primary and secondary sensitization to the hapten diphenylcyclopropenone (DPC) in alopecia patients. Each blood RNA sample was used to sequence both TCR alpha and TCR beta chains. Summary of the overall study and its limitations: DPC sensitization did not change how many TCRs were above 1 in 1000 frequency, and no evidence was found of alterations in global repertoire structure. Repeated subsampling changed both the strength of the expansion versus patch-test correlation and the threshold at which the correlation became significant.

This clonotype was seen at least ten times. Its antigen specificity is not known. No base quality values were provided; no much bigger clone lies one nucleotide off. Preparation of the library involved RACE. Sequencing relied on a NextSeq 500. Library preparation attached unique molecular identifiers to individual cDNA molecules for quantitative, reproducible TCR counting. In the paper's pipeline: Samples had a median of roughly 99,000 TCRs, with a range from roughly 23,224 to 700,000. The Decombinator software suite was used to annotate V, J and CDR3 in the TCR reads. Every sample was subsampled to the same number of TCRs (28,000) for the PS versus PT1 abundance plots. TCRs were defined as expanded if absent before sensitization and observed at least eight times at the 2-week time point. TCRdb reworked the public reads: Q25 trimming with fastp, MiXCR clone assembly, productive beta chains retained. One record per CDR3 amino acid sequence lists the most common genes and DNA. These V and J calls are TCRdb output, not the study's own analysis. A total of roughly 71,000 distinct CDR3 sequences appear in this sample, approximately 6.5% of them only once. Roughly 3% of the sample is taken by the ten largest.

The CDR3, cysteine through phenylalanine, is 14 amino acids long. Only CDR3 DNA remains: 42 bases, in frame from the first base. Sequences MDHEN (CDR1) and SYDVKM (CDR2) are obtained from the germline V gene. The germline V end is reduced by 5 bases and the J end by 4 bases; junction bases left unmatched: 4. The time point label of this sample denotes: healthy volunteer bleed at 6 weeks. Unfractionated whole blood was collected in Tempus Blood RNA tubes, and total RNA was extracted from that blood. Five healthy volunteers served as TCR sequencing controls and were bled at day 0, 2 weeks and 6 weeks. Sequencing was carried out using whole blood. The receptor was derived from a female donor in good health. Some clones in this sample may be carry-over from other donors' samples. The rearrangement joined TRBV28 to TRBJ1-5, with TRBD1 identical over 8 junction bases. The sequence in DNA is TGTGCCAGCAGTGACAGGGGCCCGAATCAGCCCCAGCATTTT. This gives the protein CASSDRGPNQPQHF.